This paragraph covers one T cell receptor beta chain sequence. Unique molecular identifiers were built into the TCRbeta library. TCRdb re-derived calls from the PCR reads in MiXCR, one entry per CDR3 protein. The sample has fewer than 400,000 distinct CDR3 sequences, roughly 20% seen once. The CDR3 totals 15 residues. After removal of 1 base from V and 2 bases from J, the junction contained 5 bases not matched to a gene. Per the germline V gene, CDR1 is DFQATT and CDR2 is SNEGSKA (reference sequence). These data are taken from a study of T-cell reconstitution after alpha-beta-depleted transplantation in children.

The rearrangement uses TRBV20-1 and TRBJ1-5, with 7 bases lining up with TRBD1. This TCR was recovered from a human donor who donated a stem cell graft to a child with acute myeloid leukemia. The sequencing here drew on PBMCs from the stem cell graft donor, taken from the stem cell graft. CDR3 sequence: CSARAPTGGNQPQHF. Here the CDR3 DNA reads TGCAGTGCTAGAGCCCCAACAGGGGGCAATCAGCCCCAGCATTTT.